This note documents a single TCR beta chain sequence. Its antigen is currently unknown. The sample belongs to a study of monozygotic twins with cystic fibrosis. Germline V CDR1 and CDR2: ENHRY, SYGVKD. CDR3 size: 15 residues. The V gene lost 0 bases and the J gene lost 2 bases, with 10 bases spanning the gap. Data came from immunoSEQ multiplex PCR; TCRdb stores just in-frame clones and leaves some out. The repertoire holds tens of thousands of clones, with approximately 97% as singletons. Whole-study findings and limits: Median Simpson clonality of approximately 0.009 suggested naive T cells predominated.

This receptor was taken from a girl aged 5-17 years with cystic fibrosis. The material sequenced was blood. The chain links TRBV10-3 to TRBJ2-5, with D perhaps TRBD2 (5 bases). CDR3 protein: CAISESGSGQETQYF. The CDR3 DNA reads TGTGCCATCAGTGAGTCGGGGTCGGGGCAAGAGACCCAGTACTTC.